One sample yielded the 19 T cell receptor beta chains listed below, sequenced in a study of T cells after yellow fever vaccination. TCRdb recomputed calls from the 5' RACE reads with MiXCR, one row per CDR3 protein. The sample records around 340,000 distinct CDR3 sequences, around an eighth being singletons. The material was CD4+ T cells sorted from PBMCs, obtained 15 days after the yellow fever booster vaccination. Receptors were obtained from a man aged 18 to 35 who received the YFV17D yellow fever vaccine.

At least ten counts were recorded for this clonotype. The chain uses TRBV12-3 or TRBV12-4 and TRBJ1-2; 9 nucleotides align to TRBD1. The CDR3 has 13 residues. V gave up 6 bases and J gave up 9 bases; unmatched junction bases: 8. Written as DNA, the CDR3 is TGTGCCAGCAGCCCAACGGGACAGGGCCGCTACACCTTC. Its protein product is CASSPTGQGRYTF.

This clonotype was detected only a few times. The chain employs TRBV19 and TRBJ2-1; D is possibly TRBD1 or TRBD2 (5 bases each). CDR3 size: 15 residues. Germline loops: CDR1 LNHDA, CDR2 SQIVND (reference sequence). V shed 3 bases and J shed 3 bases, with 12 bases lying between them. CDR3 bases: TGTGCCAGTAGTATGAGGGGAGCTGACTACAATGAGCAGTTCTTC. This sequence encodes CASSMRGADYNEQFF.

This clonotype was counted a few times. The V call is TRBV4-3, the J call TRBJ1-2, with 8 bases aligning to TRBD1. J was trimmed by 2 bases and V by 3 bases; bases with no gene match: 5. The CDR3 totals 15 residues. In germline, CDR1 is LGHNA, CDR2 YSLEER. The CDR3 nucleotides read TGCGCCAGCAGCCACGGACAGGGAGGCAACTATGGCTACACCTTC. Residues: CASSHGQGGNYGYTF.

The chain uses TRBV15 and TRBJ2-5; D gene uncertain. Germline CDR1 LNHNV, CDR2 YYDKDF (reference sequence). The CDR3 runs 14 residues. The V gene lost 0 bases and the J gene lost 5 bases, with 10 bases spanning the gap. CDR3 protein: CATSREGVRETQYF. CDR3 bases: TGTGCCACCAGCAGAGAGGGCGTCCGGGAGACCCAGTACTTC.

On this clonotype itself: This likely comes from a read error, as the CDR3 has no conserved phenylalanine or tryptophan at its end. The V gene is TRBV10-3, the J gene TRBJ1-2, with D unresolved. The germline V and J ends were trimmed by 7 bases and 4 bases, with 7 bases remaining between them. The CDR3 contains 11 residues. Germline lookup yields CDR1 ENHRY and CDR2 SYGVKD. CDR3 sequence (DNA): TGTGCCATCACAGACACCTATGGCTACACCCTC. Protein sequence: CAITDTYGYTL.

The rearrangement joins TRBV29-1 to TRBJ2-5, with 11 bases matching TRBD2. V gave up 3 bases and J gave up 4 bases; unmatched junction bases: 7. Germline V CDR1 and CDR2: SQVTM, ANQGSEA. This CDR3 spans 15 amino acids. The DNA for the CDR3 is TGCAGCGTTGATCTTCTAGCGGGGGGCTCAGAGACCCAGTACTTC. This gives the protein CSVDLLAGGSETQYF. Full variable domain (missing parts from reference TRBV29-1 and TRBJ2-5): SAVISQKPSRDICQRGTSLTIQCQVDSQVTMMFWYRQQPGQSLTLIATANQGSEATYESGFVIDKFPISRPNLTFSTLTVSNMSPEDSSIYLCSVDLLAGGSETQYFGPGTRLLVL.

This clonotype was seen a handful of times. The DNA is omitted, as the CDR3 cannot be located on it reliably, and the CDR3 follows TCRdb's listing. The CDR3 region is CATSRVGQGATMF. The chain is built from TRBV15 and TRBJ1-1; the D call in the table, TRBD1, was not verified against the DNA. Per the germline V gene, CDR1 is LNHNV and CDR2 is YYDKDF (reference sequence). The CDR3 region is 13 residues in length, termini included.

This chain joins TRBV29-1 and TRBJ1-2, with a weak D call TRBD1 (5 bases). Germline CDR1 is SQVTM and CDR2 is ANQGSEA. The CDR3 spans 16 residues. The ends were cut back, 4 bases at V and 3 bases at J, with 21 bases in the middle. CDR3: CSVGGDHSGSHYGYTF. The CDR3 DNA follows: TGCAGCGTTGGGGGCGACCACTCCGGCTCCCACTATGGCTACACCTTC.

This clonotype was counted at least ten times. This chain links TRBV7-2 with TRBJ2-5, with TRBD1 matching over 7 bases. There are 14 residues in the CDR3. The germline V gene encodes CDR1 SGHTA and CDR2 FQGNSA. V gave up 7 bases and J gave up 2 bases; unmatched junction bases: 7. The CDR3 DNA reads as TGTGCCAGCAACCGTGGACAGGCTCAAGAGACCCAGTACTTC. This encodes CASNRGQAQETQYF. Combining the CDR3 with reference TRBV7-2 and TRBJ2-5 gives the whole variable domain GAGVSQSPSNKVTEKGKDVELRCDPISGHTALYWYRQSLGQGLEFLIYFQGNSAPDKSGLPSDRFSAERTGGSVSTLTIQRTQQEDSAVYLCASNRGQAQETQYFGPGTRLLVL.

This clonotype was seen a few times. The V call is TRBV5-4, the J call TRBJ2-1; TRBD2 is a possible D gene (7 bases). This CDR3 is 16 amino acids long. Per germline, CDR1 SGHNT and CDR2 YYREEE (reference sequence). V lost 4 bases to trimming and J lost 2 bases, with 16 bases between them. CDR3 nucleotides: TGTGCCAGCAGCCTGATGGGGGGGGGCCCCTACAATGAGCAGTTCTTC. This sequence encodes CASSLMGGGPYNEQFF.

This clonotype was seen at least ten times. CDR3 amino acids: CASSWDRGFYGYTF. DNA for the CDR3: TGTGCCAGCAGTTGGGACAGGGGGTTCTATGGCTACACCTTC. The chain carries TRBV12-3 or TRBV12-4 and TRBJ1-2; 11 nucleotides match TRBD1. This CDR3 spans 14 amino acids. Germline trimming cut 4 bases from V and 4 bases from J; bases unmatched to any gene: 2.

The table lists this clonotype with a few counts. The chain couples TRBV3-1 to TRBJ2-1; D uncertain. Germline assignment: CDR1 LGHDT and CDR2 YNNKEL (reference sequence). Trimming shortened V by 1 base and J by 4 bases, and 5 bases separated the two germline ends. CDR3 length: 13 residues. The CDR3 DNA reads TGTGCCAGCAGCCAAGGAAGGTACAATGAGCAGTTCTTC. This codes for CASSQGRYNEQFF.

The chain couples TRBV5-4 to TRBJ1-2; D is undetermined. Trimming removed 3 bases from V and 8 bases from J, with 17 bases in between. Germline values: CDR1 SGHNT, CDR2 YYREEE (reference sequence). This CDR3 has 14 residues. The CDR3 DNA reads TGTGCCAGCAGCTACCCTGGACGTTCGGGCGGCTACACCTTC. This gives the protein CASSYPGRSGGYTF.

This chain connects TRBV9 to TRBJ1-1; D is undetermined. Germline loops: CDR1 SGDLS, CDR2 YYNGEE. The CDR3 contains 16 residues. Trimming stripped 4 bases from V and 0 bases from J, with 16 bases between. The CDR3 region has the DNA TGTGCCAGCAGCCCAAACTTGGGTAAAATGAACACTGAAGCTTTCTTT. Translating gives CASSPNLGKMNTEAFF. Full variable domain (outside the CDR3, taken from reference TRBV9 and TRBJ1-1): DSGVTQTPKHLITATGQRVTLRCSPRSGDLSVYWYQQSLDQGLQFLIQYYNGEERAKGNILERFSAQQFPDLHSELNLSSLELGDSALYFCASSPNLGKMNTEAFFGQGTRLTVV.

J is TRBJ2-5 and V is TRBV19; D is undetermined. Germline CDR1 and CDR2: LNHDA and SQIVND (reference sequence). The V end lost 5 bases, the J end lost 2 bases, and 12 bases lay between the germline ends. The CDR3 spans 14 residues. The CDR3 here is CASSSDRRQETQYF. CDR3 DNA sequence: TGTGCCAGTAGTTCGGACCGAAGACAAGAGACCCAGTACTTC.

This clonotype was found a few times. The chain joins TRBV4-3 to TRBJ1-4; a weak D match, TRBD1 (6 bases). CDR1 and CDR2 (germline): LGHNA, YSLEER. The ends were cut back, 0 bases at V and 0 bases at J, with 14 bases in the middle. The CDR3 is 18 amino acids. The CDR3 sequence: CASSQDTTGRATNEKLFF. The DNA of the CDR3 is TGCGCCAGCAGCCAAGATACAACAGGGAGAGCAACTAATGAAAAACTGTTTTTT.

The chain recombines TRBV4-2 with TRBJ1-5; D is possibly TRBD1 (5 bases). Per germline, CDR1 LGHNA and CDR2 YNFKEQ. CDR3 length: 15 amino acids. Trimming removed 4 bases at V and 5 bases at J, with 15 bases between. This CDR3 reads CASSPNSRDHQPQHF. The DNA of the CDR3 is TGTGCCAGCAGCCCCAACTCCAGGGACCATCAGCCCCAGCATTTT.

The gene calls are TRBV6-2 or TRBV6-3 and TRBJ1-1, with D uncertain. This CDR3 comprises 12 residues. V shed 2 bases and J shed 4 bases, with 5 bases lying between them. Per the germline V gene, CDR1 is MNHEY and CDR2 is SVGEGT. CDR3 sequence: CASSYQSTEAFF. Here the CDR3 DNA reads TGTGCCAGCAGTTACCAGAGCACTGAAGCTTTCTTT.

The sample holds a few counts of this clonotype. One end of the junction is discordant with germline, which a read error may explain. The chain recombines TRBV5-1 with TRBJ2-2; 7 bases are shared with TRBD1. CDR1 is SGHRS and CDR2 is YFSETQ in the germline V gene. The CDR3 is 14 amino acids. The CDR3 region is CASRLDRIQGELFF. The CDR3 region has the DNA TGCGCCAGCAGATTGGACAGGATTCAAGGGGAGCTGTTTTTT. Complete variable domain (other parts from reference TRBV5-1 and TRBJ2-2): KAGVTQTPRYLIKTRGQQVTLSCSPISGHRSVSWYQQTPGQGLQFLFEYFSETQRNKGNFPGRFSGRQFSNSRSEMNVSTLELGDSALYLCASRLDRIQGELFFGEGSRLTVL.